This TCR beta chain was sequenced for a study of blood T cell repertoires in COVID-19. This CDR3 spans 13 amino acids. V shed 4 bases and J shed 2 bases, with 8 bases lying between them. Per germline, CDR1 ENHRY and CDR2 SYGVKD. Original handling: Amplification of reference gene primers provided the estimated nucleated cell counts. Clones were read by immunoSEQ multiplex PCR, and TCRdb kept only the in-frame ones, dropping some. D and trimming come from the DNA, and the V and J calls and clone size come from that table. The table shows 10,000 or so clones, with 65% to 90% occurring only once. Material for sequencing was peripheral blood. The J gene is TRBJ1-2, the V gene TRBV10-3; D remains unclear. This TCR came from a human donor in a cohort sampled during active COVID-19. CDR3 sequence reads: CAISGTGNYGYTF. CDR3 nucleotides: TGTGCCATCAGTGGGACGGGGAACTATGGCTACACCTTC.